The sample holds a few counts of the clone carrying this T cell receptor (beta chain). Its cognate antigen is unknown. This sample stems from a study of shared clonotypes between healthy human individuals. Study-level information: CD4 naive and CD4 memory each took three plates per donor, while CD8 naive took two and CD8 memory one.

Repertoires were generated with immunoSEQ multiplex PCR, while TCRdb's copy carries only in-frame clones and drops some. Altogether 550,000 to 850,000 clones are present, over 55% being singletons, with the ten largest covering approximately 1.8%. General observations from the study: The study generally estimated greater richness for naive than memory subsets. It was only blood that was sampled, and tissue repertoires likely differ.

CDR3 length: 16 residues. Germline V gene sequence: CDR1 LNHNV, CDR2 YYDKDF (reference sequence). The junction had 6 bases not matched to a gene; V was cut back by 3 bases and J by 3 bases. The chain employs TRBV15 and TRBJ1-4, with 8 bases that match TRBD1. Sequencing input: memory CD4+ T cells sorted from blood. Described subset: CD45RA-negative fraction. The receptor was derived from a woman aged 25 to 39 in good health. The CDR3 reads CATSREYRGANEKLFF. CDR3 DNA: TGTGCCACCAGCAGGGAATACAGGGGGGCTAATGAAAAACTGTTTTTT.